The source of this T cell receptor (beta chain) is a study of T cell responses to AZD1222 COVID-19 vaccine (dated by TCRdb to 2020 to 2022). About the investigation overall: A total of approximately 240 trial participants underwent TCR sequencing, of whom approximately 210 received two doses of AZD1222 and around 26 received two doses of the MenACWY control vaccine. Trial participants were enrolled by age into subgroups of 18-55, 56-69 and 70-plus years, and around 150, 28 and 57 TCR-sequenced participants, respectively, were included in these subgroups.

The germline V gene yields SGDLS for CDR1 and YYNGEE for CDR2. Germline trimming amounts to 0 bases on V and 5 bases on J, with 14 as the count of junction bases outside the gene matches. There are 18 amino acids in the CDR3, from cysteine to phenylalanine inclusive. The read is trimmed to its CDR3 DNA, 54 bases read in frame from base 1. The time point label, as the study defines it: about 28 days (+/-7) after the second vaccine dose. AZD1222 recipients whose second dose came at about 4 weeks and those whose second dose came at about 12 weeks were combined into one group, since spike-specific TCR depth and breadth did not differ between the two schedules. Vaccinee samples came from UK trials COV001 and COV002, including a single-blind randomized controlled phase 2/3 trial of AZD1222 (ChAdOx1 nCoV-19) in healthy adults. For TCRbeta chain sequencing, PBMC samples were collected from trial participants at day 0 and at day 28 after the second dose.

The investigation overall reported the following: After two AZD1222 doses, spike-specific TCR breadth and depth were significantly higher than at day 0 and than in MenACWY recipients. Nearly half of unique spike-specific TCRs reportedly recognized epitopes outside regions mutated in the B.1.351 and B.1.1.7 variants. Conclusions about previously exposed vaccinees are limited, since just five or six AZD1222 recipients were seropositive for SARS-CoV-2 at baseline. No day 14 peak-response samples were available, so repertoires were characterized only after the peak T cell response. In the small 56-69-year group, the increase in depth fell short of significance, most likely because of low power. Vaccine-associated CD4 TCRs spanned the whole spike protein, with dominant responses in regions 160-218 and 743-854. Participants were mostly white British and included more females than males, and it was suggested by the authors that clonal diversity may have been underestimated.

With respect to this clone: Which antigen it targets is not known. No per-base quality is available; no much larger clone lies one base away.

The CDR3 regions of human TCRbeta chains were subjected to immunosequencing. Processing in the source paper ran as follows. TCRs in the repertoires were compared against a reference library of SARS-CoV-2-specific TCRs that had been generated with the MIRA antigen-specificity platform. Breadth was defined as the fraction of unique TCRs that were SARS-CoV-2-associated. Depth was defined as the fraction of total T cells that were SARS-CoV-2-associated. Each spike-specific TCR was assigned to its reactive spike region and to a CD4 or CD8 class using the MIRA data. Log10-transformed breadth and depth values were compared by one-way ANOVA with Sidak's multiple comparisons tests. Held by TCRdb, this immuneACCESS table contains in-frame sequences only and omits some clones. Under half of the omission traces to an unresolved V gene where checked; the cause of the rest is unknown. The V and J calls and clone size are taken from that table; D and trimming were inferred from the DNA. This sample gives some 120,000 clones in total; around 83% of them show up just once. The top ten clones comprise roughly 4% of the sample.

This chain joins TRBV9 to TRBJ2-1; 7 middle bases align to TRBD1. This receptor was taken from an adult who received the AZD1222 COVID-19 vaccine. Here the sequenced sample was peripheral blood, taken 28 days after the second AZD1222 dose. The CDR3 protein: CASSVADPFGTADNEQFF. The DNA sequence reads TGTGCCAGCAGCGTAGCGGACCCCTTCGGGACAGCGGACAATGAGCAGTTCTTC.